This note documents a single T cell receptor (beta chain) sequence. This sample is part of a study of PD-L1 blockade in urothelial cancer. The wider study: Timepoints chosen for blood analysis were 3 weeks (second dose) and 6 weeks after treatment start. Each blood sample yielded a median of roughly 150,000 T cells.

The time point: peripheral blood 6 weeks after treatment start. Some clones are missing from TCRdb's copy, which holds only in-frame ones; the method was immunoSEQ multiplex PCR. The repertoire includes fewer than 90,000 clones, about 91% of them detected once, and over 0.7% sits in the top ten. CDR1 is SGHDT, CDR2 YYEEEE, per germline. This CDR3 has 15 residues. Trimming shortened V by 3 bases and J by 4 bases, and 16 bases separated the two germline ends. Source: PBMCs, taken around atezolizumab (anti-PD-L1) treatment. This clonotype was obtained from a woman older than 75 with urothelial cancer. The rearrangement uses TRBV5-6 and TRBJ1-1; no clear D gene. CDR3 bases: TGTGCCAGCAGCTCGCCGGGTCTTACTGCCACTGAAGCTTTCTTT. It translates to CASSSPGLTATEAFF.